Following are 24 T cell receptor beta chains from one sample sequenced in a study of PD-1 blockade in classical Hodgkin lymphoma. The method was immunoSEQ multiplex PCR; TCRdb's version includes in-frame clones alone and lacks a portion of them. Of under 80,000 clones in the sample, about 64% were seen once. Relapse was seen in all patients after autologous stem cell transplantation, and brentuximab vedotin exposure was variable. Sample: peripheral blood mononuclear cells (PBMCs), taken before the second cycle of nivolumab. Receptors were obtained from a human donor with classical Hodgkin lymphoma.

V and J are TRBV6-5 and TRBJ1-2; the D is unclear. Germline-derived CDR1 and CDR2 are MNHEY and SVGAGI. The CDR3 consists of 13 residues. Trimming removed 6 bases from V and 9 bases from J, with 17 bases in between. This CDR3 is CASRESSIISYTF. DNA for the CDR3: TGTGCCAGCAGAGAAAGCTCGATTATTAGCTACACCTTC.

This sequence joins TRBV15 and TRBJ2-7; 7 bases fit TRBD1. CDR1 and CDR2 from the germline V gene are LNHNV and YYDKDF (reference sequence). This CDR3 has 18 residues. J was trimmed by 4 bases and V by 1 base; bases with no gene match: 16. This CDR3 reads CATSRGLVQGLMRYEQYF. CDR3 DNA sequence: TGTGCCACCAGCAGAGGTCTCGTACAGGGGCTCATGAGGTACGAGCAGTACTTC.

This clone was observed once. The chain couples TRBV5-1 to TRBJ1-4; tentative D call: TRBD1 (5 bases). This CDR3 region has 16 residues. Per germline, CDR1 SGHRS and CDR2 YFSETQ. V was clipped by 0 bases and J by 3 bases, with 12 bases between them. The CDR3 nucleotides read TGCGCCAGCAGCTTGGAAACAGGACTTGCTAATGAAAAACTGTTTTTT. It translates to CASSLETGLANEKLFF.

The V and J genes are TRBV30 and TRBJ1-1; D uncertain. Germline V gene lookup returns CDR1 GTSNPN and CDR2 SVGIG (reference sequence). V lost 0 bases to trimming and J lost 10 bases, with 21 bases between them. The CDR3 consists of 15 residues. Written as DNA, the CDR3 is TGTGCCTGGAGTGTAGTGGTAGGCCCCCATGTTGGAGCTTTCTTT. It encodes CAWSVVVGPHVGAFF.

The chain recombines TRBV5-4 with TRBJ2-3; D call uncertain. The CDR3 covers 14 residues. Looked up from germline, CDR1 is SGHNT and CDR2 is YYREEE (reference sequence). Deletions cut 0 bases from V and 6 bases from J, with 11 bases between. CDR3 residues: CASSLGEAPDTQYF. DNA for the CDR3: TGTGCCAGCAGCTTGGGAGAGGCCCCCGATACGCAGTATTTT.

The V gene is TRBV19, the J gene TRBJ1-1; 8 positions agree with TRBD1. From germline, CDR1 is LNHDA and CDR2 SQIVND (reference sequence). Germline trimming cut 5 bases from V and 5 bases from J; bases unmatched to any gene: 10. This CDR3 region has 15 residues. CDR3 in DNA: TGTGCCAGTAGTTCAGGGACAGGTGGGAGGACTGAAGCTTTCTTT. Translating it yields CASSSGTGGRTEAFF.

The chain joins TRBV18 to TRBJ1-1, with a possible D match to TRBD1 (5 bases). Germline V gene lookup returns CDR1 KGHSH and CDR2 LQKENI. This CDR3 is built from 13 residues. V was trimmed by 5 bases and J by 2 bases, leaving 9 bases between them. The CDR3 region is CASSIDSNTEAFF. CDR3 nucleotides: TGTGCCAGCTCAATAGACAGTAACACTGAAGCTTTCTTT.

The chain couples TRBV7-2 to TRBJ2-1, with 11 bases aligning to TRBD2. J lost 6 bases, V lost 1 base, and 5 bases had no gene match. Germline V gene sequence: CDR1 SGHTA, CDR2 FQGNSA. The CDR3 has 16 amino acids. CDR3 sequence: CASSLVALAGGNEQFF. The CDR3 nucleotides are TGTGCCAGCAGCTTAGTAGCGCTAGCGGGAGGCAATGAGCAGTTCTTC.

As for this clone: Other DNA variants within this sample encode the same CDR3. The chain carries TRBV7-3 and TRBJ1-1; D gene uncertain. Germline CDR1 reads SGHTA; CDR2 reads FQGTGA. The ends were cut back, 6 bases at V and 2 bases at J, with 7 bases in the middle. The CDR3 spans 12 residues. CDR3 sequence: CASSSVNTEAFF. CDR3 nucleotide sequence: TGTGCCAGCAGTTCAGTTAACACTGAAGCTTTCTTT.

The rearrangement joins TRBV29-1 to TRBJ2-4; D might be TRBD1 (5 bases). V gave up 0 bases and J gave up 2 bases, with 11 bases separating them. The CDR3 runs 15 residues. Germline loops: CDR1 SQVTM, CDR2 ANQGSEA. The CDR3 DNA follows: TGCAGCGTTGAAGATCTAGGGGATACCAAAAACATTCAGTACTTC. Translated, it gives CSVEDLGDTKNIQYF.

This clone was detected once. CDR3 region: CASSSLLQVANYGYTF. In nucleotides, the CDR3 is TGTGCCAGCAGTTCCCTCCTTCAGGTAGCTAACTATGGCTACACCTTC. This chain uses TRBV27 with TRBJ1-2; D gene unclear. Germline V gives CDR1 MNHEY, CDR2 SMNVEV (reference sequence). The CDR3 covers 16 residues. V lost 4 bases and J 0 bases, leaving 15 bases between the germline ends.

This clone has just one count. This chain joins TRBV5-6 and TRBJ2-1, with TRBD1 identical over 11 bases. CDR1 is SGHDT and CDR2 is YYEEEE in the germline V gene. V shed 1 base and J 4 bases; nucleotides not matched to a gene: 4. The CDR3 is 16 amino acids. In nucleotides, the CDR3 is TGTGCCAGCAGCTTGTATGGGACAGGGGGTTACAATGAGCAGTTCTTC. Protein product: CASSLYGTGGYNEQFF.

The chain recombines TRBV2 with TRBJ1-2, with 10 bases aligning to TRBD1. Trimming removed 11 bases from V and 4 bases from J; junction bases left unmatched: 7. CDR3 length equals 13 residues. Per germline, CDR1 SNHLY and CDR2 FYNNEI. The CDR3 is CAGDRGLGYGYTF. CDR3 nucleotides: TGTGCCGGAGACAGGGGGCTCGGCTATGGCTACACCTTC. Full variable domain (missing parts from reference TRBV2 and TRBJ1-2): EPEVTQTPSHQVTQMGQEVILRCVPISNHLYFYWYRQILGQKVEFLVSFYNNEISEKSEIFDDQFSVERPDGSNFTLKIRSTKLEDSAMYFCAGDRGLGYGYTFGSGTRLTVV.

About this clone: Other DNA sequences in the sample encode the same CDR3. The gene calls are TRBV15 and TRBJ1-1; D perhaps matches TRBD1 (6 bases). Germline V gives CDR1 LNHNV, CDR2 YYDKDF (reference sequence). CDR3 size: 14 residues. Trimming stripped 3 bases from V and 0 bases from J, with 8 bases between. CDR3 protein: CATSSGGMNTEAFF. CDR3 nucleotides: TGTGCCACCAGCAGTGGGGGCATGAACACTGAAGCTTTCTTT. The variable domain in full, with the rest retrieved from reference TRBV15 and TRBJ1-1, is DAMVIQNPRYQVTQFGKPVTLSCSQTLNHNVMYWYQQKSSQAPKLLFHYYDKDFNNEADTPDNFQSRRPNTSFCFLDIRSPGLGDTAMYLCATSSGGMNTEAFFGQGTRLTVV.

In its sample, this clone was seen once. The rearrangement links TRBV7-9 to TRBJ2-2, with TRBD1 as a possible D gene (6 bases). This CDR3 is 14 amino acids long. Trimming took off 5 bases at V and 1 base at J, with 8 bases between the two ends. Germline-derived CDR1 and CDR2 are SEHNR and FQNEAQ (reference sequence). The CDR3 region is CASSLTGNTGELFF. CDR3 DNA sequence: TGTGCCAGCAGCCTGACAGGGAACACCGGGGAGCTGTTTTTT.

This clone came up a few times. This chain joins TRBV19 and TRBJ2-5; no firm D call. Trimming took 2 bases from V and 5 from J, leaving 9 bases between them. Looked up from germline, CDR1 is LNHDA and CDR2 is SQIVND (reference sequence). This CDR3 spans 13 amino acids. CDR3 sequence: CASSIMDEETQYF. The CDR3 nucleotides read TGTGCCAGTAGTATAATGGATGAGGAGACCCAGTACTTC.

This chain connects TRBV11-3 to TRBJ1-1; 7 positions agree with TRBD1. V was clipped by 6 bases and J by 0 bases; unmatched bases: 10. Germline V lookup: CDR1 SGHNT, CDR2 YENEEA. The CDR3 runs 16 residues. CDR3 DNA: TGTGCCAGCAGTGAGGGGGCAGGGGCCATGAACACTGAAGCTTTCTTT. Translating gives CASSEGAGAMNTEAFF. Full variable domain (outside the CDR3, taken from reference TRBV11-3 and TRBJ1-1): EAGVVQSPRYKIIEKKQPVAFWCNPISGHNTLYWYLQNLGQGPELLIRYENEEAVDDSQLPKDRFSAERLKGVDSTLKIQPAELGDSAVYLCASSEGAGAMNTEAFFGQGTRLTVV.

The chain employs TRBV6-6 and TRBJ1-4; D is unclear. The ends were cut back, 3 bases at V and 6 bases at J, with 11 bases in the middle. Germline CDR1 and CDR2: MNHNY and SVGAGI (reference sequence). The CDR3 consists of 14 residues. Here the CDR3 reads CASSYVPEDEKLFF. The CDR3 DNA reads as TGTGCCAGCAGTTATGTCCCCGAGGATGAAAAACTGTTTTTT.

V and J are TRBV4-1 and TRBJ1-2; D call uncertain. This CDR3 has 14 residues. The germline CDR1 and CDR2 sequences are MGHRA and YSYEKL. V was cut by 0 bases and J by 4 bases, with 9 bases left in between. CDR3 protein: CASSQEMSSYGYTF. The CDR3 DNA is TGCGCCAGCAGCCAAGAAATGTCGAGCTATGGCTACACCTTC.

This clone was detected only a few times. This chain links TRBV5-1 with TRBJ1-4; D is ambiguous. Germline CDR1 is SGHRS and CDR2 is YFSETQ. There are 15 residues in the CDR3. The V end lost 0 bases, the J end lost 3 bases, and 9 bases lay between the germline ends. CDR3 region: CASSLASTANEKLFF. Here the CDR3 DNA reads TGCGCCAGCAGCTTGGCCTCGACGGCTAATGAAAAACTGTTTTTT.

This clone came up once. This rearrangement joins TRBV30 to TRBJ2-6; D perhaps matches TRBD2 (5 bases). CDR3 length: 17 residues. Trimming took off 0 bases at V and 3 bases at J, with 15 bases between the two ends. Germline CDR1 is GTSNPN and CDR2 is SVGIG (reference sequence). CDR3 region: CAWSVPHRAGGANVLTF. In DNA form, the CDR3 reads TGTGCCTGGAGTGTCCCCCACCGGGCGGGTGGGGCCAACGTCCTGACTTTC.

This clone has more than one count but fewer than ten. The rearrangement uses TRBV19 and TRBJ1-1, with D unresolved. The CDR3 loop spans 13 amino acids. The germline V gene has CDR1 LNHDA and CDR2 SQIVND (reference sequence). V shed 9 bases and J shed 5 bases, with 16 bases lying between them. The CDR3 coding sequence is TGTGCCAGCCGGTCGTTAGGGTGGACTGAAGCTTTCTTT. Protein product: CASRSLGWTEAFF. Full variable domain (remainder filled in from reference TRBV19 and TRBJ1-1): DGGITQSPKYLFRKEGQNVTLSCEQNLNHDAMYWYRQDPGQGLRLIYYSQIVNDFQKGDIAEGYSVSREKKESFPLTVTSAQKNPTAFYLCASRSLGWTEAFFGQGTRLTVV.

This clone was counted between two and nine times. J is TRBJ2-7 and V is TRBV10-1; D not resolved. Germline values: CDR1 WNHNN, CDR2 SYGVQD (reference sequence). The CDR3 consists of 14 residues. The V end lost 6 bases, the J end lost 5 bases, and 17 bases lay between the germline ends. CDR3 region: CASRVARIFNEQYF. The CDR3, as DNA: TGCGCCAGCAGGGTAGCAAGGATCTTCAACGAGCAGTACTTC.

The CDR3 loop is CASSLGRNGRELFF. The CDR3 coding sequence is TGTGCCAGCAGCTTAGGCCGGAACGGGCGGGAGCTGTTTTTT. V usage is TRBV13 and J usage is TRBJ2-2; the D is unclear. V lost 0 bases and J lost 9, with 11 bases in between. Germline CDR1 and CDR2: PRHDT and FYEKMQ (reference sequence). The CDR3 totals 14 residues. The full variable domain, in which reference TRBV13 and TRBJ2-2 provide the parts outside the CDR3, is AAGVIQSPRHLIKEKRETATLKCYPIPRHDTVYWYQQGPGQDPQFLISFYEKMQSDKGSIPDRFSAQQFSDYHSELNMSSLELGDSALYFCASSLGRNGRELFFGEGSRLTVL.